Presented here are 19 T cell receptor beta chains from one specimen sequenced in a study of response to subunit inactivated influenza vaccine. Each CDR3 protein is one row after TCRdb ran MiXCR on the RT-PCR reads. The table includes some 150,000 distinct CDR3 sequences, 12% detected once. These data also featured in a second study, about T cells expressing NK-cell markers. That work states: UMI-tagged 5'RACE template switching yielded the TCR beta cDNA.

This material consisted of CD8+ T cells sorted from PBMCs, taken 11 to 12 days after vaccination. These receptor sequences come from a man in his fifties who received an inactivated influenza vaccine.

The chain couples TRBV6-2 or TRBV6-3 to TRBJ2-1; TRBD2 matches at 8 bases. The CDR3 covers 15 residues. Germline CDR1 is MNHEY and CDR2 is SVGEGT. V lost 7 bases to trimming and J lost 8 bases; unmatched junction nucleotides: 13. CDR3: CASNSPRPGGDEQFF. Here the CDR3 DNA reads TGTGCCAGCAATTCACCTAGGCCCGGGGGGGATGAGCAGTTCTTC.

Ten or more counts support this clonotype. V usage is TRBV25-1 and J usage is TRBJ2-2; TRBD1 aligns across 8 bases. J gave up 4 bases and V 1 base, and 2 bases lay outside the gene matches. The germline V gene has CDR1 MGHDK and CDR2 SYGVNS. The CDR3 has 15 residues. The CDR3 bases are TGTGCCAGCAGTGAATGGGGACAGGTCACCGGGGAGCTGTTTTTT. This codes for CASSEWGQVTGELFF.

V gene TRBV16 combines with J gene TRBJ2-1; 7 nucleotides line up with TRBD2. The trim removed 4 bases at V and 4 bases at J, leaving 10 bases unmatched. Looked up from germline, CDR1 is KGHSY and CDR2 is FQNENV. The CDR3 is made up of 16 amino acids. In DNA form, the CDR3 reads TGTGCCAGCAGCCGCCGGGCTGCGGGAGCGTACAATGAGCAGTTCTTC. This sequence encodes CASSRRAAGAYNEQFF.

This chain connects TRBV28 to TRBJ2-2, with D hard to call. The V end lost 4 bases, the J end lost 3 bases, and 6 bases lay between the germline ends. This CDR3 is 13 amino acids long. Germline CDR1 and CDR2: MDHEN and SYDVKM. The CDR3 sequence: CASSYLDTGELFF. The CDR3 DNA follows: TGTGCCAGCAGTTACCTTGACACCGGGGAGCTGTTTTTT.

Note on this clonotype: The junction differs from germline at one of its ends, possibly a read error. The chain couples TRBV7-7 to TRBJ2-1, with 10 bases identical to TRBD1. Germline V gene lookup returns CDR1 SSHAT and CDR2 FNYEAQ (reference sequence). The CDR3 runs to 16 residues. In nucleotides, the CDR3 is TGTGCTAGCAGCTTAAGTTTGGGACAGGGGAAAAATGAGCAGTTCTTC. Its protein is CASSLSLGQGKNEQFF. The whole variable domain, filled in from reference TRBV7-7 and TRBJ2-1, reads GAGVSQSPRYKVTKRGQDVTLRCDPISSHATLYWYQQALGQGPEFLTYFNYEAQPDKSGLPSDRFSAERPEGSISTLTIQRTEQRDSAMYRCASSLSLGQGKNEQFFGPGTRLTVL.

By sample fraction, this clonotype is medium-sized. The chain employs TRBV4-1 and TRBJ2-1, with 8 bases identical to TRBD2. V lost 3 bases and J lost 5; bases outside the gene matches: 6. This CDR3 comprises 15 residues. Germline CDR1 and CDR2: MGHRA and YSYEKL. The CDR3 DNA follows: TGCGCCAGCAGCCATGACGGGGGGGCCCACAATGAGCAGTTCTTC. It yields the protein CASSHDGGAHNEQFF.

Only a few counts were recorded for this clonotype. The rearrangement uses TRBV4-3 and TRBJ2-3, with D maybe TRBD2 (5 bases). The CDR3 is 17 residues long. Trimming pared 0 bases from V and 0 bases from J, leaving 13 bases between. Germline V gene lookup returns CDR1 LGHNA and CDR2 YSLEER. CDR3 protein: CASSQDEADYSTDTQYF. CDR3 in DNA: TGCGCCAGCAGCCAAGATGAGGCAGACTATAGCACAGATACGCAGTATTTT.

This sequence joins TRBV7-2 and TRBJ2-1, with 7 bases that match TRBD2. V trimming: 2 bases; J trimming: 6 bases; junction bases outside the gene matches: 7. Germline CDR1 SGHTA, CDR2 FQGNSA. The CDR3 sequence is 15 residues long. The CDR3 loop reads CASSLSLAALNEQFF. The CDR3 nucleotides read TGTGCCAGCAGCTTATCCCTAGCGGCCCTCAATGAGCAGTTCTTC.

The sample holds a few counts of this clonotype. The chain joins TRBV9 to TRBJ2-7; TRBD2 agrees at 9 bases. With 4 bases clipped from V and 2 bases from J, the junction kept 7 bases outside the gene matches. The germline V gene has CDR1 SGDLS and CDR2 YYNGEE. This CDR3 has 15 amino acids. The CDR3 DNA follows: TGTGCCAGCAGCCCGACGGGACTAGCAACCTACGAGCAGTACTTC. Translated, it gives CASSPTGLATYEQYF.

CDR3 nucleotides: TGTGCCAGCAGTTTATACCCCCCACTAGCGGGAGTCTACAATGAGCAGTTCTTC. Protein product: CASSLYPPLAGVYNEQFF. The chain uses TRBV28 and TRBJ2-1; 11 positions agree with TRBD2. Germline trimming cut 1 base from V and 3 bases from J; bases unmatched to any gene: 8. The germline V gene has CDR1 MDHEN and CDR2 SYDVKM. CDR3 length: 18 residues.

This clonotype has a count of ten or more. The chain is built from TRBV6-2 or TRBV6-3 and TRBJ1-2, with D hard to call. The CDR3 extends over 13 amino acids. V was pared by 2 bases and J by 0 bases, with 4 bases between. Germline assignment: CDR1 MNHEY and CDR2 SVGEGT. CDR3 bases: TGTGCCAGCAGTTACCCAACTAACTATGGCTACACCTTC. Translating gives CASSYPTNYGYTF.

This clonotype occurred a few times. The chain recombines TRBV6-5 with TRBJ2-4; D unresolved. The CDR3 runs to 14 residues. Germline V lookup: CDR1 MNHEY, CDR2 SVGAGI. The V gene lost 1 base and the J gene lost 1 base, with 5 bases spanning the gap. The CDR3 DNA follows: TGTGCCAGCAGTTACTTCGGGGCCAAAAACATTCAGTACTTC. This codes for CASSYFGAKNIQYF.

This clonotype was seen many times. This chain uses TRBV20-1 with TRBJ2-7; D call uncertain. V was pared by 0 bases and J by 2 bases, with 11 bases between. CDR1 is DFQATT, CDR2 SNEGSKA, per germline (reference sequence). This CDR3 has 14 residues. The CDR3 DNA sequence: TGCAGTGCTAGAGATAAAACGATTACCTACGAGCAGTACTTC. Its protein is CSARDKTITYEQYF.

This clonotype has a count of ten or more. The chain has TRBV28 and TRBJ1-2; D call uncertain. The germline CDR1 and CDR2 sequences are MDHEN and SYDVKM. This CDR3 is built from 14 residues. V gave up 5 bases and J gave up 0 bases, with 10 bases separating them. CDR3 DNA: TGTGCCAGCAGTGTATTAGATCCTAACTATGGCTACACCTTC. The encoded protein is CASSVLDPNYGYTF.

CDR3 protein: CASSLEVAGDTGELFF. In DNA, the CDR3 is TGTGCCAGCAGCTTAGAGGTAGCGGGAGACACCGGGGAGCTGTTTTTT. The chain has TRBV7-9 and TRBJ2-2; 9 bases fit TRBD2. Germline V gene sequence: CDR1 SEHNR, CDR2 FQNEAQ (reference sequence). CDR3 length equals 16 residues. The V gene end was trimmed by 1 base and the J gene end by 3 bases; junction bases not matched to a gene: 3.

This clonotype was seen a handful of times. The V gene is TRBV4-2, the J gene TRBJ2-7, with a tentative D call TRBD2 (5 bases). The germline gives CDR1 LGHNA, CDR2 YNFKEQ. This CDR3 comprises 13 residues. The V end lost 4 bases, the J end lost 4 bases, and 11 bases lay between the germline ends. The CDR3 DNA reads as TGTGCCAGCAGCCGTCCTTCGGGGTACGAGCAGTACTTC. This translates into CASSRPSGYEQYF.

This sequence joins TRBV6-2 or TRBV6-3 and TRBJ2-3; 8 bases map to TRBD2. The germline gives CDR1 MNHEY, CDR2 SVGEGT. The CDR3 is 13 amino acids. Trimming cost V 5 bases and J 4 bases; bases outside gene matches: 2. CDR3 region: CASSPGGADTQYF. The DNA for the CDR3 is TGTGCCAGCAGTCCGGGGGGGGCAGATACGCAGTATTTT.

This clonotype was seen repeatedly, ten times or more. This chain joins TRBV7-7 and TRBJ2-3; no clear D gene. This CDR3 has 15 amino acids. Germline V gene data show CDR1 as SSHAT and CDR2 as FNYEAQ (reference sequence). V was pared by 5 bases and J by 1 base, with 13 bases between. CDR3 amino acids: CASSPGLEGTDTQYF. CDR3 bases: TGTGCCAGCAGCCCCGGGCTAGAGGGCACAGATACGCAGTATTTT.

Only a few counts were recorded for this clonotype. The rearrangement links TRBV27 to TRBJ2-4, with D perhaps TRBD2 (5 bases). CDR1 MNHEY and CDR2 SMNVEV come from the germline V gene (reference sequence). The CDR3 has 13 amino acids. Trimming removed 4 bases at V and 7 bases at J, with 11 bases between. CDR3 coding DNA: TGTGCCAGCAGTTGGGTAGGGAGTAACATTCAGTACTTC. This gives the protein CASSWVGSNIQYF.